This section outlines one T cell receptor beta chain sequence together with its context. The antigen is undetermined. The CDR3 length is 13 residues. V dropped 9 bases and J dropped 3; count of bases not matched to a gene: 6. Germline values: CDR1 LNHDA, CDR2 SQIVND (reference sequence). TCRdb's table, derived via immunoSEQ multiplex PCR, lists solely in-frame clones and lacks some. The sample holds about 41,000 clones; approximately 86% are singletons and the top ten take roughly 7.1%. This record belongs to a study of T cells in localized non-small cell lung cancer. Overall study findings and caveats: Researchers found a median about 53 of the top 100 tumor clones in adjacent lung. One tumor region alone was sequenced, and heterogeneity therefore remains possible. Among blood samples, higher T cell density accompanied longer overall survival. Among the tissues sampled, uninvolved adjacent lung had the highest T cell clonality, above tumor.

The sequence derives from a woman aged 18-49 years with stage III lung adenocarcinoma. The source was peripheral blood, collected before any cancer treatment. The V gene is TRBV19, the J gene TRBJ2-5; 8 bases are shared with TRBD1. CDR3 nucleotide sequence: TGTGCCAGCAGAGACAGGGGAAAAGAGACCCAGTACTTC. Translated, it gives CASRDRGKETQYF.